This entry lists 29 T cell receptor beta chains sequenced from one sample in a study of Ad26.COV2.S vaccination and SARS-CoV-2 variants. The treatment: roughly 19 received Ad26.COV2.S at low or high dose, single or two shots; 5 received placebo; per-sample allocation not given. Specimen acquisition occurred on day 63 following the initial vaccine or placebo injection. Sequencing was performed with immunoSEQ multiplex PCR; in TCRdb, only in-frame clones are kept and a portion is missing. The data show fewer than 300,000 clones, approximately 87% seen once. The sequenced sample was peripheral blood, obtained in a trial of Ad26.COV2.S vaccine versus placebo. Receptor source: a person between 18 and 59 years old who received the Ad26.COV2.S COVID-19 vaccine or a placebo.

This sequence joins TRBV7-2 and TRBJ2-7; 9 bases are shared with TRBD1. The junction had 8 bases not matched to a gene; V was cut back by 5 bases and J by 6 bases. CDR1 is SGHTA, CDR2 FQGNSA, per germline. This CDR3 is built from 14 residues. The CDR3 sequence is CASSTGTGMREQYF. CDR3 in DNA: TGTGCCAGCAGCACCGGGACAGGGATGCGCGAGCAGTACTTC.

The rearrangement joins TRBV12-3 or TRBV12-4 to TRBJ1-3; 9 positions agree with TRBD1. The J segment lost 4 bases and the V segment lost 6 bases, leaving 1 base of the junction unmatched. The CDR3 spans 13 residues. CDR3 in amino acids: CASRGTGGNTIYF. The CDR3, as DNA: TGTGCCAGCAGGGGGACAGGGGGAAACACCATATATTTT.

V and J are TRBV29-1 and TRBJ2-3; possibly TRBD2 for D (5 bases). The V end was cut by 1 base, the J end by 3 bases, with 8 bases between. The germline V gene has CDR1 SQVTM and CDR2 ANQGSEA. The CDR3 runs to 13 residues. The CDR3 loop is CSVEVGATDTQYF. DNA of the CDR3: TGCAGCGTTGAAGTGGGAGCAACAGATACGCAGTATTTT.

The chain links TRBV4-3 to TRBJ2-7, with D tentatively TRBD1 or TRBD2 (5 bases each). Germline-derived CDR1 and CDR2 are LGHNA and YSLEER. The CDR3 is 15 amino acids. V was trimmed by 0 bases and J by 0 bases, leaving 9 bases between them. The CDR3 loop reads CASSQDWDASYEQYF. In DNA, the CDR3 is TGCGCCAGCAGCCAAGACTGGGACGCCTCCTACGAGCAGTACTTC.

This chain links TRBV7-8 with TRBJ2-7; possibly TRBD1 for D (5 bases). V was trimmed by 7 bases and J by 5 bases, leaving 12 bases between them. The CDR3 is made up of 12 amino acids. The germline CDR1 and CDR2 sequences are SGHVS and FQNEAQ. CDR3 loop: CASTGSSHEQYF. DNA of the CDR3: TGTGCCAGCACAGGGTCGTCGCACGAGCAGTACTTC.

The chain is built from TRBV7-9 and TRBJ1-3; 7 positions agree with TRBD1. With 7 bases clipped from V and 6 bases from J, the junction kept 9 bases outside the gene matches. CDR1 SEHNR and CDR2 FQNEAQ come from the germline V gene (reference sequence). This CDR3 has 14 residues. CDR3 in amino acids: CASTERGLENTIYF. In nucleotides, the CDR3 is TGTGCCAGCACCGAAAGGGGGCTAGAAAACACCATATATTTT.

The V call is TRBV4-2, the J call TRBJ2-4, with D tentatively TRBD2 (5 bases). The V gene's germline CDR1 is LGHNA and CDR2 YNFKEQ. This CDR3 comprises 17 residues. V lost 1 base, J lost 3 bases, and 16 bases lay in between. The CDR3 sequence: CASSQARVSGGKNIQYF. CDR3 DNA sequence: TGTGCCAGCAGCCAAGCTCGGGTCAGCGGCGGCAAAAACATTCAGTACTTC.

The gene calls are TRBV21-1 and TRBJ1-4; whether TRBD1, the table's D call, matches the DNA was not checked. TRBV21-1 is a pseudogene. This CDR3 is 15 amino acids long. This chain's CDR3 is CASSASDRAGEKLFF. Here the CDR3 DNA reads TGTGCCAGCAGCGCCTCGGACAGGGCGGGTGAAAAACTGTTTTTT.

This chain uses TRBV6-5 with TRBJ1-6; D call uncertain. The CDR3 totals 16 residues. The V end was cut by 0 bases, the J end by 5 bases, with 11 bases between. Germline lookup yields CDR1 MNHEY and CDR2 SVGAGI. The CDR3 nucleotides are TGTGCCAGCAGTTACTCGATCCGGAAAGATAATTCACCCCTCCACTTT. It translates to CASSYSIRKDNSPLHF.

The genes are TRBV5-1 and TRBJ1-1; perhaps TRBD1 as D (6 bases). The CDR3 length is 14 residues. Trimming cost V 0 bases and J 4 bases, with 10 bases left between them. CDR1 is SGHRS, CDR2 YFSETQ, per germline. The chain's CDR3 is CASSLDREGTEAFF. Here the CDR3 DNA reads TGCGCCAGCAGCTTGGACAGGGAGGGCACTGAAGCTTTCTTT.

J is TRBJ2-7 and V is TRBV7-2, with 7 bases aligning to TRBD2. Looked up from germline, CDR1 is SGHTA and CDR2 is FQGNSA. This CDR3 contains 14 residues. The ends lost 1 base at V and 5 bases at J; junction bases unmatched: 5. In DNA, the CDR3 is TGTGCCAGCAGCTTAGGGGGAGGGAAGCACGAGCAGTACTTC. Protein sequence: CASSLGGGKHEQYF.

In this sample, this clone turned up once. V gene TRBV19 combines with J gene TRBJ1-5; 8 bases line up with TRBD1. The CDR3 contains 18 residues. Germline loops: CDR1 LNHDA, CDR2 SQIVND (reference sequence). Trimming cost V 4 bases and J 2 bases; bases outside gene matches: 13. The DNA of the CDR3 is TGTGCCAGTAGTACGCGACAGGGGAGAAATAGTGGCAATCAGCCCCAGCATTTT. Amino acids: CASSTRQGRNSGNQPQHF.

V is TRBV20-1 and J is TRBJ2-5; the D is unclear. The V and J ends lost 6 bases and 5 bases respectively, with 7 bases between them. The CDR3 has 10 residues. Per germline, CDR1 DFQATT and CDR2 SNEGSKA (reference sequence). As DNA, the CDR3 is TGCAGTGCCCTGACCGAGACCCAGTACTTC. Its translation: CSALTETQYF.

The rearrangement joins TRBV6-6 to TRBJ2-7, with 7 bases matching TRBD1. CDR1 is MNHNY, CDR2 SVGAGI, per germline (reference sequence). The CDR3 covers 15 residues. Trimming removed 4 bases from V and 5 bases from J; junction bases left unmatched: 11. CDR3 coding DNA: TGTGCCAGCAGTTCCAGCGTTGGACAGGTCCACGAGCAGTACTTC. This gives the protein CASSSSVGQVHEQYF.

The genes are TRBV19 and TRBJ1-1, with TRBD1 as a possible D gene (5 bases). The V gene lost 3 bases and the J gene lost 1 base, with 18 bases spanning the gap. The CDR3 is 17 amino acids. Germline assignment: CDR1 LNHDA and CDR2 SQIVND (reference sequence). For the CDR3, the DNA is TGTGCCAGTAGTATTCAAATGCAGGGTATCTCGAACACTGAAGCTTTCTTT. Protein sequence: CASSIQMQGISNTEAFF.

The chain couples TRBV5-6 to TRBJ2-2; TRBD1 matches 9 bases. The V gene's germline CDR1 is SGHDT and CDR2 YYEEEE. J was trimmed by 7 bases and V by 0 bases; bases with no gene match: 13. The CDR3 loop spans 18 amino acids. DNA for the CDR3: TGTGCCAGCAGCTTGGCTATGGGGGGACAGGGTTTCGTCGGGGAGCTGTTTTTT. This codes for CASSLAMGGQGFVGELFF.

V gene TRBV7-2 combines with J gene TRBJ2-3; no clear D. The germline CDR1 and CDR2 sequences are SGHTA and FQGNSA. Trimming removed 2 bases at V and 2 bases at J, with 11 bases between. There are 15 residues in the CDR3. The CDR3 region has the DNA TGTGCCAGCAGCTTACAAAGGCTCCTCACAGATACGCAGTATTTT. Translation gives CASSLQRLLTDTQYF.

J is TRBJ2-1 and V is TRBV19; maybe TRBD1 (6 bases). Germline values: CDR1 LNHDA, CDR2 SQIVND (reference sequence). The CDR3 runs 13 residues. Trimming took 3 bases from V and 7 from J, leaving 10 bases between them. The CDR3 nucleotides are TGTGCCAGTAGTATCAGGGGACGAAATGAGCAGTTCTTC. It is translated as CASSIRGRNEQFF.

V gene TRBV12-3 or TRBV12-4 combines with J gene TRBJ2-7; no definite D call. CDR3 length: 13 residues. With 4 bases removed from V and 2 bases from J, the gap between germline ends came to 9 bases. The CDR3 nucleotides are TGTGCCAGCAGTTCAGGCGACACCTACGAGCAGTACTTC. Translating it yields CASSSGDTYEQYF.

The rearrangement uses TRBV4-1 and TRBJ2-7; 7 bases agree with TRBD1. The CDR3 totals 14 residues. The germline V gene encodes CDR1 MGHRA and CDR2 YSYEKL. With V trimmed by 4 bases and J by 0 bases, 3 bases remained unmatched. CDR3 DNA sequence: TGCGCCAGCAGCCTCCGGGACAGCTCCTACGAGCAGTACTTC. Residues: CASSLRDSSYEQYF.

The chain combines TRBV6-5 with TRBJ2-2, with 10 bases matching TRBD1. Germline V gene data show CDR1 as MNHEY and CDR2 as SVGAGI. The CDR3 contains 15 residues. V dropped 6 bases and J dropped 7; count of bases not matched to a gene: 8. The DNA of the CDR3 is TGTGCCAGCAGGGCCGACAGGGGGCAAAACGGGGAGCTGTTTTTT. Translated: CASRADRGQNGELFF.

This chain connects TRBV2 to TRBJ1-2; D is perhaps TRBD1 (5 bases). CDR1 and CDR2 from the germline V gene are SNHLY and FYNNEI. Trimming cost V 4 bases and J 7 bases, with 10 bases left between them. The CDR3 is 12 amino acids. CDR3: CASSVRGGGYTF. The DNA for the CDR3 is TGTGCCAGCAGTGTAAGGGGAGGTGGCTACACCTTC. The full variable domain, its missing parts supplied by reference TRBV2 and TRBJ1-2, is EPEVTQTPSHQVTQMGQEVILRCVPISNHLYFYWYRQILGQKVEFLVSFYNNEISEKSEIFDDQFSVERPDGSNFTLKIRSTKLEDSAMYFCASSVRGGGYTFGSGTRLTVV.

This clone was observed a few times. This chain links TRBV15 with TRBJ2-1, with 10 nucleotides matching TRBD1. This CDR3 contains 16 residues. CDR1 LNHNV and CDR2 YYDKDF come from the germline V gene (reference sequence). Trimming at V came to 2 bases and at J to 3 bases, leaving 4 bases not matched to a gene. This chain's CDR3 is CATSRTGTGVYNEQFF. CDR3 sequence (DNA): TGTGCCACCAGCAGAACCGGGACAGGGGTCTACAATGAGCAGTTCTTC.

As regards this clone: Within the sample, other DNA sequences also encode this same CDR3. CDR3 DNA sequence: TGTGCCAGCAGTGAAGCGCACAGAAATCAGCCCCAGCATTTT. Translation: CASSEAHRNQPQHF. This chain joins TRBV6-1 and TRBJ1-5; D is undetermined. This CDR3 is 14 amino acids long. CDR1 and CDR2 from the germline V gene are MNHNS and SASEGT. The V and J ends lost 0 bases and 4 bases respectively, with 7 bases between them.

The chain uses TRBV3-1 (or the pseudogene TRBV3-2) and TRBJ2-7; no clear D gene. The CDR3 extends over 13 amino acids. Germline V gene lookup returns CDR1 LGHDT and CDR2 YNNKEL (reference sequence). Trimming removed 2 bases at V and 3 bases at J, with 8 bases between. As DNA, the CDR3 is TGTGCCAGCAGCCAATCTGACCGCTACGAGCAGTACTTC. Translation: CASSQSDRYEQYF.

The rearrangement links TRBV19 to TRBJ2-1; D remains ambiguous. The CDR3 totals 15 residues. Per the germline V gene, CDR1 is LNHDA and CDR2 is SQIVND (reference sequence). V lost 6 bases and J lost 1, with 13 bases in between. The CDR3 DNA sequence: TGTGCCAGTAGGCCCTCGGCCGCTTCCTACAATGAGCAGTTCTTC. Its protein product is CASRPSAASYNEQFF.

This sequence joins TRBV27 and TRBJ2-1; no definite D call. V shed 4 bases and J shed 10 bases, with 20 bases lying between them. The CDR3 spans 15 residues. Germline V gene data show CDR1 as MNHEY and CDR2 as SMNVEV (reference sequence). The CDR3 reads CASSSGSRRVIEQFF. In DNA form, the CDR3 reads TGTGCCAGCAGTTCGGGTTCTCGACGGGTCATCGAGCAGTTCTTC.

The gene calls are TRBV6-5 and TRBJ2-7, with 10 positions matching TRBD2. V trimming: 5 bases; J trimming: 0 bases; junction bases outside the gene matches: 1. CDR3 length: 14 residues. Looked up from germline, CDR1 is MNHEY and CDR2 is SVGAGI. As DNA, the CDR3 is TGTGCCAGCAGTCTAGCGGGAGTCTCCTACGAGCAGTACTTC. Translation: CASSLAGVSYEQYF.

V and J are TRBV5-6 and TRBJ2-3; 8 bases match TRBD1. In germline, CDR1 is SGHDT, CDR2 YYEEEE. The V gene end was trimmed by 0 bases and the J gene end by 4 bases; junction bases not matched to a gene: 4. This CDR3 spans 15 amino acids. The DNA of the CDR3 is TGTGCCAGCAGCTTGGCGGCAGGGGGCTCAGATACGCAGTATTTT. This codes for CASSLAAGGSDTQYF.